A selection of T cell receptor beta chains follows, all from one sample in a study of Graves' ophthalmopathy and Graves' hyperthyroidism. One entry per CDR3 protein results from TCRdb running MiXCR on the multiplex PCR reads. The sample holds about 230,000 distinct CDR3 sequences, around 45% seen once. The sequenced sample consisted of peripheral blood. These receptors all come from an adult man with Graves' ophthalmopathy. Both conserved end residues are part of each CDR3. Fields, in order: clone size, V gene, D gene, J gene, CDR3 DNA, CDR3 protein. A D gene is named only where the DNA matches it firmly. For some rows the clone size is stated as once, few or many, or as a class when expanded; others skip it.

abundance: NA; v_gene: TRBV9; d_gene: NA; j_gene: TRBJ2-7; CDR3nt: TGTGCCAGCAGCGAACAGGATTACTACGAGCAGTACTTC; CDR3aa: CASSEQDYYEQYF
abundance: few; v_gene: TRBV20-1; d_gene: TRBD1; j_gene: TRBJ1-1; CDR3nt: TGCAGTGCTAGGCCCGACGACAGGGACGGAGCTTTCTTT; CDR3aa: CSARPDDRDGAFF
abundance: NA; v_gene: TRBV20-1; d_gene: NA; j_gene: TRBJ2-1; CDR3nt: TGCAGTGCTGGCGAACGGGGCGGGAACAATGAGCAGTTCTTC; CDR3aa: CSAGERGGNNEQFF
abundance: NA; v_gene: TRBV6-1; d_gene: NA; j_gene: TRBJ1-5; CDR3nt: TGTGCCAGCAGTGAAATGGGTTATGGGCAGCCCCAGCATTTT; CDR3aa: CASSEMGYGQPQHF
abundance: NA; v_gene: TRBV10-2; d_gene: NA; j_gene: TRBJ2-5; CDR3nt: TGCGCCAGCAGTCCTCTGGGCAGACCTGGAGAGACCCAGTACTTC; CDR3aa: CASSPLGRPGETQYF
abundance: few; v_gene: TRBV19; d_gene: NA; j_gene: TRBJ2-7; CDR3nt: TGTGCCAGTAGCCCGGGGAGGGGGGACTACGAGCAGTACTTC; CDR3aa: CASSPGRGDYEQYF
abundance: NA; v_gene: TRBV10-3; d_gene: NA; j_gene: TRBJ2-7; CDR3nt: TGTGCCATCAGTGAGTCGAGTACAAGTTTATCCAGCCCTACCGACGAGCAGTACTTC; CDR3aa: CAISESSTSLSSPTDEQYF
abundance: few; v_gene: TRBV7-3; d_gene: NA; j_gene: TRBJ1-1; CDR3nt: TGTGCCAGCAGCTTACTGCGGGAAGGCACTGAAGCTTTCTTT; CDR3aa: CASSLLREGTEAFF
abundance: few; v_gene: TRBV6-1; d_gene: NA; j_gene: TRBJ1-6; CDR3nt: TGTGCCAGCAGTGAAGTTTTGGATTCACCCCTCCACTTT; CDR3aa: CASSEVLDSPLHF
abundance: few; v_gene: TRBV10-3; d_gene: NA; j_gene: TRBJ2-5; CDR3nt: TGTGCCATCAGTGAGTCTCCAGGGAGAGAGACCCAGTACTTC; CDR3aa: CAISESPGRETQYF
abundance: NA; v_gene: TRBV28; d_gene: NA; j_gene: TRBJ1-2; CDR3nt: TGTGCCACCCAAGGGGGGAACTATGGCTACACCTTC; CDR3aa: CATQGGNYGYTF
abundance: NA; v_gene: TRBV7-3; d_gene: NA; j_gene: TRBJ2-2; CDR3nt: TGTGCCAGCAGCCCTCGGGACGGAGCCACCGGGGAGCTGTTTTTT; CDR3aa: CASSPRDGATGELFF
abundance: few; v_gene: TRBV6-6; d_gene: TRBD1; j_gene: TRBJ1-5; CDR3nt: TGTGCCAGCAGTTTTTCGTTGCCTCGGACAGGGGATGGTCAGCCCCAGCATTTT; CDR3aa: CASSFSLPRTGDGQPQHF
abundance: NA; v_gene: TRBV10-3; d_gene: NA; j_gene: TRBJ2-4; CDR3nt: TGTGCCATCAGCCCAGGGGGACTAGCCAAAAACATTCAGTACTTC; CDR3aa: CAISPGGLAKNIQYF
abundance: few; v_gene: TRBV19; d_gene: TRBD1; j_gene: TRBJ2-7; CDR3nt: TGTGCCAGTAGTACCGAGACAGGGATCTCCTACGAGCAGTACTTC; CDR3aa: CASSTETGISYEQYF
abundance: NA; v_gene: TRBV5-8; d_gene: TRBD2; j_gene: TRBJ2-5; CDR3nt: TGTGCCAGCAGCCCCCGGACTAGCGGGGGGGAAGAGACCCAGTACTTC; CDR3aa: CASSPRTSGGEETQYF
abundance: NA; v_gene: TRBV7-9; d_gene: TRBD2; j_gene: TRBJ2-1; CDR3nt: TGTGCCAGCAGGATGGGACTAGCGGGAGTCGGACCCTCCTACAATGAGCAGTTCTTC; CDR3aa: CASRMGLAGVGPSYNEQFF
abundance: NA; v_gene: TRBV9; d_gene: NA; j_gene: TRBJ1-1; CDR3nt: TGTGCCAGCAGCGTAGAAGCGGGGGCGGGGATGAACACTGAAGCTTTCTTT; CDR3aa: CASSVEAGAGMNTEAFF
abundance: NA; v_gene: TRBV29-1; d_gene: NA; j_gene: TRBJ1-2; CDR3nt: TGTGCCTGGAGTGCCCGGACGGCACCTAACTATGGCTACACCTTC; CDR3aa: CAWSARTAPNYGYTF
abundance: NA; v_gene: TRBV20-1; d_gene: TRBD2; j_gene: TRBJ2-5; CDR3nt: TGCAGTGCTTCCAAACCCCTTTGGACTAGCGGGGTCCCACCGGAGACCCAGTACTTC; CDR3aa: CSASKPLWTSGVPPETQYF
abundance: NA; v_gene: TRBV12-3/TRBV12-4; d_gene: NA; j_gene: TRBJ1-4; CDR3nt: TGTGCCAGCAGTTTTGCCCAGGCGGATGAAAAACTGTTTTTT; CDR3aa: CASSFAQADEKLFF
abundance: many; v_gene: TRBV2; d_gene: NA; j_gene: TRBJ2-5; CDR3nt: TGTGCCAGCAGTGATCGGGAGACCCAGTACTTC; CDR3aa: CASSDRETQYF
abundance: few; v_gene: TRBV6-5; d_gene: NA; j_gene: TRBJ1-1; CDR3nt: TGTGCCAGCAACCTAAACAGGGTTATGAACACTGAAGCTTTCTTT; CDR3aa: CASNLNRVMNTEAFF
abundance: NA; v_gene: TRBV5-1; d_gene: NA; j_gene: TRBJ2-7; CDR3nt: TGCGCCAGCAGCTTGGGCTTCAGACAAGGAGGTACCTACGAGCAGTACTTC; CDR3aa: CASSLGFRQGGTYEQYF
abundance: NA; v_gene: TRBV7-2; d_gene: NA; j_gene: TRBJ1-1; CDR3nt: TGTGCCAGCAGCTTACTCTCGGGGGGAACTGAAGCTTTCTTT; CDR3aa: CASSLLSGGTEAFF
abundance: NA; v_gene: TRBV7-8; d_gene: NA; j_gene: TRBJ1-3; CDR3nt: TGTGCCAGCAGCTTACCACAGTGGGGCGGAAACACCATATATTTT; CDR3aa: CASSLPQWGGNTIYF
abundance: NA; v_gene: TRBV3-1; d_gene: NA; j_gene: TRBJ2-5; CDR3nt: TGTGCCAGCAGCCCTTCCGGAAAGACCCAGTACTTC; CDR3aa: CASSPSGKTQYF
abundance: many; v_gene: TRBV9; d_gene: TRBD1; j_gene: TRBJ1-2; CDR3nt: TGTGCCAGCAGCGTAGCGACAGGGGGCCATGGCTACACCTTC; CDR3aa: CASSVATGGHGYTF
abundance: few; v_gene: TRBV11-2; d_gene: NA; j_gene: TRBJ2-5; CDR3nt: TGTGCCAGCAGCTTTACCACTGGGGAGACCCAGTACTTC; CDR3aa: CASSFTTGETQYF
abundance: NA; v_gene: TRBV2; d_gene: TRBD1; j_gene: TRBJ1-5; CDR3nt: TGTGCCAGCGCGGACAGGGGGCAAAATCAGCCCCAGCATTTT; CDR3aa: CASADRGQNQPQHF
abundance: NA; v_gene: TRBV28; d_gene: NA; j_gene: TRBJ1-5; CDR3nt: TGTGCCAGCAGTTTAGGGACACTTTATAGCAATCAGCCCCAGCATTTT; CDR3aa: CASSLGTLYSNQPQHF
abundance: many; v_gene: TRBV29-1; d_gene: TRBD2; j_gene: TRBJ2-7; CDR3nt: TGCAGCGTTGACGGTGGGACTAGCGGGAGTGGGGAGCAGTACTTC; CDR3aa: CSVDGGTSGSGEQYF
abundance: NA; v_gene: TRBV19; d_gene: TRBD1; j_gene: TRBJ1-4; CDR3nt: TGTGCCAGTAGTATTGGGACAGGGGGACATGAAAAACTGTTTTTT; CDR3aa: CASSIGTGGHEKLFF
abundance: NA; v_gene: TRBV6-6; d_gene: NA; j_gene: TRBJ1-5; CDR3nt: TGTGCCAGCAGTTTCGGAGTACAGGCTCATCAGCCCCAGCATTTT; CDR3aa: CASSFGVQAHQPQHF
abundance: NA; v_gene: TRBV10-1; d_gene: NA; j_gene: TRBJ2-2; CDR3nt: TGCGCCAGCAGTGAGTCGAAATGGAACACCGGGGAGCTGTTTTTT; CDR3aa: CASSESKWNTGELFF
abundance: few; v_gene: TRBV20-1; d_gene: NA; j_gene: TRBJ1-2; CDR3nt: TGCAGTGCTAGGATCGGGACGAGAACTGGCTACACCTTC; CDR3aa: CSARIGTRTGYTF
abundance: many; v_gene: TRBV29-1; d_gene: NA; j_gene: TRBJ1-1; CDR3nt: TGCAGCGTTGAAGCATCTGTGACCGCGAACACTGAAGCTTTCTTT; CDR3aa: CSVEASVTANTEAFF
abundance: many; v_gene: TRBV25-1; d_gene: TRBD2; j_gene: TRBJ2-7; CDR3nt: TGTGCCAGCAGTGTTCACGGGGGGGCTTCGAGCGAGCAGTACTTC; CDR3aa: CASSVHGGASSEQYF
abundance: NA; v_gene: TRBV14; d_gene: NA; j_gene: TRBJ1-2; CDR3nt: TGTGCCAGCAGCCAACGTAACTATGGCTACACCTTC; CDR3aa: CASSQRNYGYTF
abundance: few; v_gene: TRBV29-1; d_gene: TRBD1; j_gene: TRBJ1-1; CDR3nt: TGCAGCAACGAGGACAGGGGTTACACTGAAGCTTTCTTT; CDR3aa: CSNEDRGYTEAFF
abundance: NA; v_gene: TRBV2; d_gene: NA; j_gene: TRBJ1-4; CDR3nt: TGTGCCAGCAGTGAAATTACTACAGGGAAACTGTTTTTT; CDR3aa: CASSEITTGKLFF
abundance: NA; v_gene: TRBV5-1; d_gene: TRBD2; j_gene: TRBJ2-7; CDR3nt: TGCGCCAGCAGCTTGGTGACTAGCGGGAGTAAGGAGCAGTACTTC; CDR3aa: CASSLVTSGSKEQYF
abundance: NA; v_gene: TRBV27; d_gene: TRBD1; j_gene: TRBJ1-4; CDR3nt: TGTGCCAGCAGTTCCGGACAGGGTAAGGGGATCAAGGATGAAAAACTGTTTTTT; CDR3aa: CASSSGQGKGIKDEKLFF
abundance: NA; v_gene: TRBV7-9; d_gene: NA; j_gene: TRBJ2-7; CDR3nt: TGTGCCAGCAGCTTAGAGGGACGGAGCTCCTACGAGCAGTACTTC; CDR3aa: CASSLEGRSSYEQYF
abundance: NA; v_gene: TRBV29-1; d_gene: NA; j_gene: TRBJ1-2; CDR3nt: TGCAGACCCTTGAGGACAGCTAACTATGGCTACACCTTC; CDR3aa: CRPLRTANYGYTF
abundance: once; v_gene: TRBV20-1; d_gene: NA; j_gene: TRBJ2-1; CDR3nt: TGCAGTGTCCCGAAGGCCCGTAGTGGTGAGCAGTTCTTC; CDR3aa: CSVPKARSGEQFF
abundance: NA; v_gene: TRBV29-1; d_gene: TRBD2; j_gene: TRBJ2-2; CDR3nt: TGCAGTGTTGAGTTGGTAGCGGGAGGTACCGGGGAGCTGTTTTTT; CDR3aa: CSVELVAGGTGELFF
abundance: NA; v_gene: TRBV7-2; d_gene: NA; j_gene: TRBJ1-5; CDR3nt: TGTGCCAGCAGTCCCCGTAGTTCCGTCCTCAATCAGCCCCAGCATTTT; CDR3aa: CASSPRSSVLNQPQHF
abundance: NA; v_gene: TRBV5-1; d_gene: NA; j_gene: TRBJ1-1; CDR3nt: TGCGCCAGCAGCTTGGAGACTGCTGAAGCTTTCTTT; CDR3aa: CASSLETAEAFF
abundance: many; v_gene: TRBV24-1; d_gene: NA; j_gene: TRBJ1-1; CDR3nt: TGTGCCACCAGTAACGGTTACGCTGAAGCTTTCTTT; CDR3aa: CATSNGYAEAFF